Reported below is one T cell receptor beta chain. This sample was taken from a study of blood T cell repertoires in COVID-19. Study context: Italy, Spain and the United States were the sources of the convalescent and acute COVID-19 samples. T cells, B-cell-depleted T cells, or PBMCs supplied cDNA or gDNA.

Original data processing: Amplification with reference gene primers provided the estimates of nucleated cell counts. The assay was immunoSEQ multiplex PCR, and TCRdb's table has in-frame clones only and misses some. The DNA gave D and trimming, while V, J and clone size come from that table. The table records 200,000 to 250,000 clones, about 88% of them present only once. Seattle cases were enrolled at active infection and followed longitudinally. Germline V CDR1 and CDR2: MNHEY, SVGAGI. V was trimmed by 3 bases and J by 5 bases, leaving 4 bases between them. CDR3 length equals 11 residues. This chain connects TRBV6-5 to TRBJ1-1; D uncertain. Sequencing input: peripheral blood. This TCR was recovered from a man aged 50 to 59 with COVID-19, enrolled during active disease. The CDR3 sequence: CASSYYTEAFF. CDR3 nucleotide sequence: TGTGCCAGCAGTTATTATACTGAAGCTTTCTTT.